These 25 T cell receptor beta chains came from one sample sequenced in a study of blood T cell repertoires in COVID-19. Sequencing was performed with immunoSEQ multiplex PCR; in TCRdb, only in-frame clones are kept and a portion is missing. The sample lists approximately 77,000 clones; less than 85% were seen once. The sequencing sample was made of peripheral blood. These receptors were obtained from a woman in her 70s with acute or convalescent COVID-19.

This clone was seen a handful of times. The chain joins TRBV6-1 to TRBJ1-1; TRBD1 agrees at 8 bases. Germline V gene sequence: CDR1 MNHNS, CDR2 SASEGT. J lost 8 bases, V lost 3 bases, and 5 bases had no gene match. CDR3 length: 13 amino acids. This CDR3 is CASSDPDREEAFF. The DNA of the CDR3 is TGTGCCAGCAGTGACCCGGACAGGGAGGAAGCTTTCTTT.

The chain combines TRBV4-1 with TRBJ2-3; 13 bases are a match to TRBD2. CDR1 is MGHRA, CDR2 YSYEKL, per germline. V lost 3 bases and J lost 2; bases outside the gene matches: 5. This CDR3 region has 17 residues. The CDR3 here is CASSHGLAGVNTDTQYF. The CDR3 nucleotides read TGCGCCAGCAGCCACGGACTAGCGGGGGTAAACACAGATACGCAGTATTTT.

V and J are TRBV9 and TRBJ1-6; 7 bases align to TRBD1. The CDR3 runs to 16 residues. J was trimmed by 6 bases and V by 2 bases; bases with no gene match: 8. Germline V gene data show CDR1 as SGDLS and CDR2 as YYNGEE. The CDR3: CASSVGTGAPNSPLHF. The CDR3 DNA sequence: TGTGCCAGCAGCGTGGGCACAGGGGCACCTAATTCACCCCTCCACTTT.

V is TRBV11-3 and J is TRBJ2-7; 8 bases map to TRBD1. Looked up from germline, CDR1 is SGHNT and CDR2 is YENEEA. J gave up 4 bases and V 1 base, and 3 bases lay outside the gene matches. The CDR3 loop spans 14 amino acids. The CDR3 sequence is CASSLGTGTYEQYF. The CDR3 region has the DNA TGTGCCAGCAGCTTAGGGACAGGGACGTACGAGCAGTACTTC.

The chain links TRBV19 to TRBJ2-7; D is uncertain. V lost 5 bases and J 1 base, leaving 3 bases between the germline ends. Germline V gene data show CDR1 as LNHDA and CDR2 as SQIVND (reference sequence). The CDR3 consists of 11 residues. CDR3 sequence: CASSSSYEQYF. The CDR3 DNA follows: TGTGCCAGTAGTTCTTCCTACGAGCAGTACTTC.

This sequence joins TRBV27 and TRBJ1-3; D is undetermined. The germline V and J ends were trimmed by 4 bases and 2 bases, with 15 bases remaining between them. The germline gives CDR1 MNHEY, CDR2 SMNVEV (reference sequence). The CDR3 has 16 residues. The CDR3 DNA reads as TGTGCCAGCAGTTCGACTCCCGCTATAACTGGAAACACCATATATTTT. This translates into CASSSTPAITGNTIYF.

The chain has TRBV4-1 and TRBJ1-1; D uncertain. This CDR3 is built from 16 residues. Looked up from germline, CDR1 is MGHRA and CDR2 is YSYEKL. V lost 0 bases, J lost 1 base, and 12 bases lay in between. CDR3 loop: CASSQEATTTNTEAFF. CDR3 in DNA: TGCGCCAGCAGCCAAGAGGCCACTACAACGAACACTGAAGCTTTCTTT.

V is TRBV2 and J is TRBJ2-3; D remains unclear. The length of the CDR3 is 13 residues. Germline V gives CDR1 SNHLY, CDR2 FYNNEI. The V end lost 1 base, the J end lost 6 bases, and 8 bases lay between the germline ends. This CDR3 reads CASSEEPRDTQYF. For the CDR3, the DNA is TGTGCCAGCAGTGAAGAACCACGGGATACGCAGTATTTT.

The CDR3: CASSETGFTGELFF. The DNA of the CDR3 is TGTGCCAGCAGTGAGACAGGGTTCACCGGGGAGCTGTTTTTT. The genes are TRBV6-1 and TRBJ2-2; 7 bases match TRBD1. Germline CDR1 is MNHNS and CDR2 is SASEGT. The CDR3 runs to 14 residues. Trimming took 3 bases from V and 4 from J; bases not matched to a gene: 2.

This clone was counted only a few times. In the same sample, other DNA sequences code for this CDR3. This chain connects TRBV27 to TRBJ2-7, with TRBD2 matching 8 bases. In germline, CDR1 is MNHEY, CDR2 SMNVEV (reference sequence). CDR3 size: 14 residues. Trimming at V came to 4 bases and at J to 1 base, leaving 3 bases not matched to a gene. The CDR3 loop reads CASSSPGGSYEQYF. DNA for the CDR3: TGTGCCAGCAGTTCGCCGGGGGGGTCCTACGAGCAGTACTTC.

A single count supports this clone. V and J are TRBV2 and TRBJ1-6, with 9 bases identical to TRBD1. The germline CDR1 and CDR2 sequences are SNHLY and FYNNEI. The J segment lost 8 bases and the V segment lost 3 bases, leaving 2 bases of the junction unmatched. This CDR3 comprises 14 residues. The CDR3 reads CASSDNRGHSPLHF. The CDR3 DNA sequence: TGTGCCAGCAGTGACAACAGGGGGCATTCACCCCTCCACTTT.

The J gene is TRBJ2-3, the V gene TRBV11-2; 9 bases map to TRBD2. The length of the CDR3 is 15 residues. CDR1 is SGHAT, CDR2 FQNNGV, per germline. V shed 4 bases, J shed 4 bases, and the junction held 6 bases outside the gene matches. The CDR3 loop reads CASSYLSGGPDTQYF. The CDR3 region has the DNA TGTGCCAGCAGCTACCTGAGCGGGGGGCCAGATACGCAGTATTTT. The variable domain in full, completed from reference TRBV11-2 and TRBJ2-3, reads EAGVAQSPRYKIIEKRQSVAFWCNPISGHATLYWYQQILGQGPKLLIQFQNNGVVDDSQLPKDRFSAERLKGVDSTLKIQPAKLEDSAVYLCASSYLSGGPDTQYFGPGTRLTVL.

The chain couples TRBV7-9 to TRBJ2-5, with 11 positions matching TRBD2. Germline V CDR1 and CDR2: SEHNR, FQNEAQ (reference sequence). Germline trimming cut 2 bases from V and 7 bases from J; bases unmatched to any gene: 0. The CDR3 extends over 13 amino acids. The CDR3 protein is CASSLTSGGTQYF. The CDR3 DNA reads TGTGCCAGCAGCTTAACTAGCGGGGGGACCCAGTACTTC.

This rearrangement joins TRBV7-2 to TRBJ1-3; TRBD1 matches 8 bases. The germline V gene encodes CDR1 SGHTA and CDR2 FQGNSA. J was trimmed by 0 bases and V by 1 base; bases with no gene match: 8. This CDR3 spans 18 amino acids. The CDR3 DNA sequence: TGTGCCAGCAGCTTAGGTCCAGGGGGCTTTTCCTCTGGAAACACCATATATTTT. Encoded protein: CASSLGPGGFSSGNTIYF.

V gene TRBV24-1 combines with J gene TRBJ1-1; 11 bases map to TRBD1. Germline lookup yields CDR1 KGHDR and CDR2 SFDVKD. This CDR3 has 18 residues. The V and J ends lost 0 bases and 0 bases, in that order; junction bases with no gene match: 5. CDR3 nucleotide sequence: TGTGCCACCAGTGATTTGCCCGGGGACAGGGGGATGAACACTGAAGCTTTCTTT. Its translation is CATSDLPGDRGMNTEAFF.

The CDR3 coding sequence is TGTGCCAGCAGCTTAACACTGAACACTGAAGCTTTCTTT. This encodes CASSLTLNTEAFF. The V and J genes are TRBV5-5 and TRBJ1-1; D ambiguous. The CDR3 is 13 residues long. Germline loops: CDR1 SGHKS, CDR2 YYEKEE (reference sequence). Between the trimmed V and J ends, which lost 2 bases and 0 bases, there was a span of 5 bases. Full variable domain (rest looked up from reference TRBV5-5 and TRBJ1-1): DAGVTQSPTHLIKTRGQQVTLRCSPISGHKSVSWYQQVLGQGPQFIFQYYEKEERGRGNFPDRFSARQFPNYSSELNVNALLLGDSALYLCASSLTLNTEAFFGQGTRLTVV.

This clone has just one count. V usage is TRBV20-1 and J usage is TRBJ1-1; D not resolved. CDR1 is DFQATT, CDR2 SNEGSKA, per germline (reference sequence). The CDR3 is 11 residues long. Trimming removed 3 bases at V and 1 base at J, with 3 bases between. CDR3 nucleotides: TGCAGTGCTAGCTCGAACACTGAAGCTTTCTTT. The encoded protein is CSASSNTEAFF.

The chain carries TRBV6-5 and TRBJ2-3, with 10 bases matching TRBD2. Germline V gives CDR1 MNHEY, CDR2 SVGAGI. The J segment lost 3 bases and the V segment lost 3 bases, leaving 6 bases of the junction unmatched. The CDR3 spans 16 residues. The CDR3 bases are TGTGCCAGCAGTTATTCAGCGGGGGGGCTGACAGATACGCAGTATTTT. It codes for CASSYSAGGLTDTQYF.

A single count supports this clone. CDR3 nucleotides: TGTGCCAGCAGCCTGAGAGGGGGCTTCGAAAAGACCCAGTACTTC. This gives the protein CASSLRGGFEKTQYF. The J gene is TRBJ2-5, the V gene TRBV11-3, with 7 nucleotides matching TRBD1. The germline CDR1 and CDR2 sequences are SGHNT and YENEEA. V lost 5 bases, J lost 6 bases, and 12 bases stayed unmatched. The CDR3 runs 15 residues.

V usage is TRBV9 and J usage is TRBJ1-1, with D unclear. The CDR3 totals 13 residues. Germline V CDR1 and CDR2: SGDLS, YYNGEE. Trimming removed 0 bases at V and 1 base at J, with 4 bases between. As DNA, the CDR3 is TGTGCCAGCAGCGTAGCAGAGAACACTGAAGCTTTCTTT. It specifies CASSVAENTEAFF. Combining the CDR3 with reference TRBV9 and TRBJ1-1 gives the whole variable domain DSGVTQTPKHLITATGQRVTLRCSPRSGDLSVYWYQQSLDQGLQFLIQYYNGEERAKGNILERFSAQQFPDLHSELNLSSLELGDSALYFCASSVAENTEAFFGQGTRLTVV.

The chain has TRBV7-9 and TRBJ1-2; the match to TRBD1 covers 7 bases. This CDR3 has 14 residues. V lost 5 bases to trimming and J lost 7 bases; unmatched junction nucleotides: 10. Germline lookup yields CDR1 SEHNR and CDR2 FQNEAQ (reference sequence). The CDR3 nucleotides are TGTGCCAGCAGCCGGGACAGCGTAGTCGGTGGCTACACCTTC. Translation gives CASSRDSVVGGYTF.

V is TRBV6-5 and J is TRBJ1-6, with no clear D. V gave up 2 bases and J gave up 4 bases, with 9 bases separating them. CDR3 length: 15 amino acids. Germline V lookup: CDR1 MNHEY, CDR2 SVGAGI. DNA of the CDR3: TGTGCCAGCAGTTACACGAACAGTTATAATTCACCCCTCCACTTT. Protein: CASSYTNSYNSPLHF.

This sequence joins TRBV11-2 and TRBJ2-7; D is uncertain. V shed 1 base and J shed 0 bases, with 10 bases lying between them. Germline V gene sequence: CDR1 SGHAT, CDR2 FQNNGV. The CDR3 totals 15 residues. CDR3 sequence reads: CASSLGALSSYEQYF. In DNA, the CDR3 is TGTGCCAGCAGCTTAGGCGCCTTAAGCTCCTACGAGCAGTACTTC.

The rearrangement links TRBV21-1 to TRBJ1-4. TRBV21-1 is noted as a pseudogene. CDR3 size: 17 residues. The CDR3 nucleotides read TGTGCCAGCAGCAAAAAACCCAGGTGGGAGATTAATGAAAAACTGTTTTTT. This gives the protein CASSKKPRWEINEKLFF.

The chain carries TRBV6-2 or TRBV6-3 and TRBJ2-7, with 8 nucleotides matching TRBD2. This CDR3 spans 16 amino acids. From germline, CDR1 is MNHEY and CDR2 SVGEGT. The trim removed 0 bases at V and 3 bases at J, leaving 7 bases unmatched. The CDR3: CASSYSRRGVNYEQYF. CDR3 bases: TGTGCCAGCAGTTACTCGAGGCGGGGGGTCAACTACGAGCAGTACTTC.